The 31 T cell receptor beta chains below were found in one sample sequenced in a study of OX40 agonist ivuxolimab in advanced cancers. Measured with immunoSEQ multiplex PCR; TCRdb has only the in-frame clones, and not every one. The data show 65,000 to 90,000 clones, more than 90% seen once. The source material was CD4+ or CD8+ T cells sorted from blood, sampled in a trial of the OX40 agonist ivuxolimab. These receptors were obtained from an adult with an advanced solid tumor such as melanoma, head and neck, liver or kidney cancer.

The chain carries TRBV2 and TRBJ2-3; 7 nucleotides align to TRBD1. With 10 bases clipped from V and 5 bases from J, the junction kept 15 bases outside the gene matches. The CDR3 runs to 15 residues. Germline CDR1 SNHLY, CDR2 FYNNEI. As DNA, the CDR3 is TGTGCCACCTCACCAGTAACAGGGGCGGGAGATACGCAGTATTTT. It codes for CATSPVTGAGDTQYF. Complete variable domain (other parts from reference TRBV2 and TRBJ2-3): EPEVTQTPSHQVTQMGQEVILRCVPISNHLYFYWYRQILGQKVEFLVSFYNNEISEKSEIFDDQFSVERPDGSNFTLKIRSTKLEDSAMYFCATSPVTGAGDTQYFGPGTRLTVL.

The chain joins TRBV7-8 to TRBJ2-2, with no clear D. The V end lost 1 base, the J end lost 4 bases, and 7 bases lay between the germline ends. Germline V lookup: CDR1 SGHVS, CDR2 FQNEAQ. The CDR3 is 14 residues long. The CDR3 DNA is TGTGCCAGCAGCTTAGAGGTGGGCACCGGGGAGCTGTTTTTT. Its translation is CASSLEVGTGELFF.

In this sample, this clone turned up a few times. The gene calls are TRBV11-2 and TRBJ1-1; 7 bases line up with TRBD1. Per the germline V gene, CDR1 is SGHAT and CDR2 is FQNNGV. The length of the CDR3 is 13 residues. Unmatched junction bases numbered 10, after V lost 3 bases and J lost 12 bases. CDR3 sequence: CASSLTGPEVPFF. CDR3 coding DNA: TGTGCCAGCAGCTTGACAGGGCCCGAGGTTCCTTTCTTT.

The V and J genes are TRBV30 and TRBJ2-1; maybe TRBD2 (7 bases). The CDR3 spans 14 residues. V was cut by 2 bases and J by 0 bases, with 8 bases left in between. Per germline, CDR1 GTSNPN and CDR2 SVGIG (reference sequence). CDR3 residues: CAWSRGGSYNEQFF. CDR3 in DNA: TGTGCCTGGAGTAGGGGGGGCTCCTACAATGAGCAGTTCTTC.

DNA for the CDR3: TGTGCCAGCAGCTTTCGGACAGGGGCTAACTATGGCTACACCTTC. Its translation: CASSFRTGANYGYTF. The V gene is TRBV5-5, the J gene TRBJ1-2; 9 bases fit TRBD1. V shed 2 bases, J shed 0 bases, and the junction held 2 bases outside the gene matches. The CDR3 extends over 15 amino acids. Per the germline V gene, CDR1 is SGHKS and CDR2 is YYEKEE (reference sequence).

V is TRBV6-7 and J is TRBJ1-5, with 9 nucleotides matching TRBD1. TRBV6-7 is an ORF for which the function is uncertain. The CDR3 sequence is 16 residues long. V shed 0 bases, J shed 6 bases, and the junction held 6 bases outside the gene matches. CDR3 sequence reads: CASSYSTDRGGQPQHF. The CDR3 region has the DNA TGTGCCAGCAGTTACTCGACGGACAGGGGAGGTCAGCCCCAGCATTTT.

The chain recombines TRBV5-6 with TRBJ2-7, with 7 bases identical to TRBD2. The CDR3 consists of 14 residues. Germline V lookup: CDR1 SGHDT, CDR2 YYEEEE. The junction had 3 bases not matched to a gene; V was cut back by 2 bases and J by 1 base. The DNA of the CDR3 is TGTGCCAGCAGCTTTAGGGGACTATCCTACGAGCAGTACTTC. Encoded protein: CASSFRGLSYEQYF.

This chain links TRBV6-5 with TRBJ2-7, with 8 bases identical to TRBD2. CDR3 length: 14 residues. Germline lookup yields CDR1 MNHEY and CDR2 SVGAGI. With V trimmed by 4 bases and J by 2 bases, 4 bases remained unmatched. The CDR3 bases are TGTGCCAGCAGTTCGGGGGGGGAGGCCTACGAGCAGTACTTC. It is translated as CASSSGGEAYEQYF.

The rearrangement joins TRBV7-8 to TRBJ1-1; TRBD1 matches 7 bases. From germline, CDR1 is SGHVS and CDR2 FQNEAQ. The CDR3 runs 14 residues. V gave up 5 bases and J gave up 3 bases; unmatched junction bases: 6. The CDR3 region has the DNA TGTGCCAGCAGCGACAGGGAAGATTACACTGAAGCTTTCTTT. The encoded protein is CASSDREDYTEAFF.

The chain joins TRBV27 to TRBJ2-7, with TRBD1 identical over 12 bases. Trimming removed 4 bases from V and 7 bases from J; junction bases left unmatched: 11. The CDR3 consists of 16 residues. Per the germline V gene, CDR1 is MNHEY and CDR2 is SMNVEV (reference sequence). The CDR3 loop reads CASSSIPGTGGEEQYF. The CDR3 bases are TGTGCCAGCAGTTCGATCCCCGGGACAGGGGGCGAGGAGCAGTACTTC.

The chain joins TRBV4-3 to TRBJ1-4; TRBD1 aligns across 8 bases. The germline V gene encodes CDR1 LGHNA and CDR2 YSLEER. The CDR3 has 17 residues. J gave up 0 bases and V 0 bases, and 3 bases lay outside the gene matches. CDR3 region: CASSQDLQGATNEKLFF. For the CDR3, the DNA is TGCGCCAGCAGCCAAGATTTACAGGGGGCAACTAATGAAAAACTGTTTTTT.

The gene calls are TRBV9 and TRBJ2-7; D may be TRBD1 (5 bases). The CDR3 runs 11 residues. V lost 4 bases and J 7 bases, leaving 9 bases between the germline ends. Germline V gives CDR1 SGDLS, CDR2 YYNGEE. The CDR3 sequence is CASSNQGEQYF. In DNA form, the CDR3 reads TGTGCCAGCAGCAATCAGGGAGAGCAGTACTTC.

J is TRBJ1-1 and V is TRBV6-1, with a tentative D call TRBD1 (5 bases). V gave up 6 bases and J gave up 4 bases, with 18 bases separating them. The CDR3 has 15 residues. Germline V gives CDR1 MNHNS, CDR2 SASEGT. CDR3 in DNA: TGTGCCAGCAGATCCCCGAGGGGCGTCGGCACTGAAGCTTTCTTT. Amino acid sequence: CASRSPRGVGTEAFF.

This chain joins TRBV5-6 and TRBJ2-7; D is ambiguous. V dropped 4 bases and J dropped 0 bases, with 5 bases sitting between them. The CDR3 is 12 residues long. Germline V CDR1 and CDR2: SGHDT, YYEEEE. CDR3 sequence: CASSGLSYEQYF. As DNA, the CDR3 is TGTGCCAGCAGCGGCCTCTCCTACGAGCAGTACTTC.

This clone was seen more than once but under ten times. The rearrangement uses TRBV4-1 and TRBJ2-7; 8 nucleotides agree with TRBD1. Trimming at V came to 4 bases and at J to 2 bases, leaving 4 bases not matched to a gene. The length of the CDR3 is 14 residues. CDR1 and CDR2 from the germline V gene are MGHRA and YSYEKL. The DNA of the CDR3 is TGCGCCAGCAGCCCACGACAGGGGACCTACGAGCAGTACTTC. It translates to CASSPRQGTYEQYF.

The CDR3 DNA reads TGTGCCAGCAGCTTAGTGCGGGAGTTCACTGAAGCTTTCTTT. Translated: CASSLVREFTEAFF. The rearrangement links TRBV7-2 to TRBJ1-1; D is unresolved. Trimming took 1 base from V and 4 from J, leaving 10 bases between them. The CDR3 runs 14 residues. CDR1 is SGHTA and CDR2 is FQGNSA in the germline V gene. Using reference TRBV7-2 and TRBJ1-1 for the parts outside the CDR3, the full variable domain is GAGVSQSPSNKVTEKGKDVELRCDPISGHTALYWYRQSLGQGLEFLIYFQGNSAPDKSGLPSDRFSAERTGGSVSTLTIQRTQQEDSAVYLCASSLVREFTEAFFGQGTRLTVV.

The genes are TRBV5-1 and TRBJ1-2; no definite D call. The CDR3 loop spans 16 amino acids. Per the germline V gene, CDR1 is SGHRS and CDR2 is YFSETQ. V was trimmed by 0 bases and J by 0 bases, leaving 12 bases between them. The CDR3 DNA sequence: TGCGCCAGCAGCTTGGCCCGGACTCTTACTAACTATGGCTACACCTTC. Protein product: CASSLARTLTNYGYTF. Full variable domain (remainder filled in from reference TRBV5-1 and TRBJ1-2): KAGVTQTPRYLIKTRGQQVTLSCSPISGHRSVSWYQQTPGQGLQFLFEYFSETQRNKGNFPGRFSGRQFSNSRSEMNVSTLELGDSALYLCASSLARTLTNYGYTFGSGTRLTVV.

As for this clone: Other DNA sequences within the sample encode an identical CDR3. The chain couples TRBV6-5 to TRBJ2-7, with TRBD1 identical over 7 bases. The J segment lost 2 bases and the V segment lost 2 bases, leaving 0 bases of the junction unmatched. CDR3 length: 13 amino acids. In germline, CDR1 is MNHEY, CDR2 SVGAGI. CDR3 sequence (DNA): TGTGCCAGCAGTTACCAGGGGGCCTACGAGCAGTACTTC. Translation gives CASSYQGAYEQYF.

The chain has TRBV19 and TRBJ1-4, with a tentative D call TRBD1 (6 bases). The CDR3 sequence is 14 residues long. Germline CDR1 reads LNHDA; CDR2 reads SQIVND (reference sequence). V was trimmed by 8 bases and J by 4 bases, leaving 14 bases between them. The CDR3 nucleotides are TGTGCCAGTCGGTGGACAGCCGGTAATGAAAAACTGTTTTTT. Protein: CASRWTAGNEKLFF.

The chain carries TRBV10-1 and TRBJ2-7; tentative D call: TRBD1 (5 bases). There are 15 residues in the CDR3. The ends were cut back, 0 bases at V and 4 bases at J, with 13 bases in the middle. CDR1 and CDR2 (germline): WNHNN, SYGVQD (reference sequence). CDR3: CASSESKGRAYEQYF. The CDR3 region has the DNA TGCGCCAGCAGTGAGTCGAAGGGCAGGGCTTACGAGCAGTACTTC.

The gene calls are TRBV4-2 and TRBJ1-2; D possibly corresponds to TRBD1 (5 bases). Germline V lookup: CDR1 LGHNA, CDR2 YNFKEQ. V shed 1 base and J shed 0 bases, with 9 bases lying between them. The CDR3 runs to 15 residues. CDR3 region: CASSQVGETNYGYTF. The CDR3 DNA reads as TGTGCCAGCAGCCAAGTGGGGGAAACTAACTATGGCTACACCTTC.

The count of this clone is one. The chain couples TRBV14 to TRBJ2-7; D may be TRBD1 (5 bases). Trimming pared 3 bases from V and 4 bases from J, leaving 16 bases between. This CDR3 contains 15 residues. CDR1 is SGHDN, CDR2 FVKESK, per germline. DNA for the CDR3: TGTGCCAGCAGCCAGAAAGATTTGACAGCGTACGAGCAGTACTTC. Translating gives CASSQKDLTAYEQYF.

This sequence joins TRBV6-5 and TRBJ2-2, with D perhaps matching TRBD2 (5 bases). This CDR3 contains 15 residues. The V gene's germline CDR1 is MNHEY and CDR2 SVGAGI. V lost 6 bases and J 3 bases, leaving 14 bases between the germline ends. CDR3 DNA: TGTGCCAGCAGCCGGGGTGTGGGAGACACCGGGGAGCTGTTTTTT. Translating gives CASSRGVGDTGELFF.

As regards this clone: The same CDR3 arises from other DNA sequences in this sample as well. The genes are TRBV4-1 and TRBJ1-1, with unresolved D. The CDR3 has 14 amino acids. The V gene's germline CDR1 is MGHRA and CDR2 YSYEKL. V was trimmed by 1 base and J by 0 bases, leaving 6 bases between them. The CDR3 here is CASSQVGVNTEAFF. In nucleotides, the CDR3 is TGCGCCAGCAGCCAAGTCGGTGTGAACACTGAAGCTTTCTTT.

The genes are TRBV27 and TRBJ2-3; no clear D gene. Germline values: CDR1 MNHEY, CDR2 SMNVEV (reference sequence). V was clipped by 5 bases and J by 0 bases, with 9 bases between them. This CDR3 is 14 amino acids long. This CDR3 reads CASSVQWSTDTQYF. Here the CDR3 DNA reads TGTGCCAGCAGTGTCCAGTGGAGCACAGATACGCAGTATTTT.

V usage is TRBV19 and J usage is TRBJ2-1; 9 nucleotides line up with TRBD1. Germline V gene lookup returns CDR1 LNHDA and CDR2 SQIVND (reference sequence). The V and J ends lost 7 bases and 3 bases, in that order; junction bases with no gene match: 7. The CDR3 consists of 15 residues. CDR3 in DNA: TGTGCCAGTAATCCCGGGACAGGGCTCTACAATGAGCAGTTCTTC. Protein product: CASNPGTGLYNEQFF.

This chain joins TRBV27 and TRBJ2-7, with 7 nucleotides matching TRBD2. The CDR3 covers 13 residues. The ends lost 3 bases at V and 6 bases at J; junction bases unmatched: 5. Germline loops: CDR1 MNHEY, CDR2 SMNVEV (reference sequence). The CDR3 protein is CASSLGGLSEQYF. CDR3 nucleotide sequence: TGTGCCAGCAGTTTGGGGGGGTTGAGCGAGCAGTACTTC.

The chain is built from TRBV19 and TRBJ2-1, with D maybe TRBD2 (5 bases). Trimming cost V 1 base and J 9 bases, with 10 bases left between them. This CDR3 contains 13 residues. The germline V gene has CDR1 LNHDA and CDR2 SQIVND (reference sequence). In DNA, the CDR3 is TGTGCCAGTAGTATAGGTGGAGGAAGTGAGCAGTTCTTC. The encoded protein is CASSIGGGSEQFF.

This chain uses TRBV7-8 with TRBJ1-4; D not resolved. Trimming took off 1 base at V and 5 bases at J, with 8 bases between the two ends. Germline values: CDR1 SGHVS, CDR2 FQNEAQ. This CDR3 is built from 14 residues. The CDR3 reads CASSLVQINEKLFF. The CDR3 DNA follows: TGTGCCAGCAGCTTAGTTCAGATCAATGAAAAACTGTTTTTT.

The chain employs TRBV4-3 and TRBJ1-4, with D possibly TRBD1 on 5 matching bases. Germline V lookup: CDR1 LGHNA, CDR2 YSLEER. The CDR3 has 15 residues. V lost 0 bases, J lost 8 bases, and 13 bases lay in between. The CDR3 here is CASSQDRAGREKLFF. In DNA, the CDR3 is TGCGCCAGCAGCCAAGATCGGGCAGGGCGGGAAAAACTGTTTTTT.

The chain has TRBV5-1 and TRBJ2-1; unclear D gene. Germline V gene sequence: CDR1 SGHRS, CDR2 YFSETQ. The CDR3 is made up of 15 amino acids. V was shortened by 1 base and J by 0 bases, with 8 bases between the two germline ends. The CDR3 loop reads CASSLNVRSYNEQFF. CDR3 in DNA: TGCGCCAGCAGCTTGAATGTCCGCTCCTACAATGAGCAGTTCTTC.